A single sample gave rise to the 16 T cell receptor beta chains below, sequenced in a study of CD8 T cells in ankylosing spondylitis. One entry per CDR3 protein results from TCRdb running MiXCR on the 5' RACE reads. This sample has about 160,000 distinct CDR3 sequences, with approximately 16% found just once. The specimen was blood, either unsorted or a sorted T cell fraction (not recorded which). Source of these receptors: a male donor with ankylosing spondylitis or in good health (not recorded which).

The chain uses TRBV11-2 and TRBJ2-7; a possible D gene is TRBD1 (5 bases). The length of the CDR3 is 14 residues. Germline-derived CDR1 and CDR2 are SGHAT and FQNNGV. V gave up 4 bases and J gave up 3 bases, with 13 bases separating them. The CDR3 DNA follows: TGTGCCAGCAGCTCCCGGTGGCAGGGCTACGAGCAGTACTTC. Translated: CASSSRWQGYEQYF.

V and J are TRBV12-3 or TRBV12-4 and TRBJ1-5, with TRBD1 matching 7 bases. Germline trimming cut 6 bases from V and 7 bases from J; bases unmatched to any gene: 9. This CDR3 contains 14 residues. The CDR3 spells CASSATGNMQPQHF. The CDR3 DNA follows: TGTGCCAGCAGCGCGACAGGGAATATGCAGCCCCAGCATTTT.

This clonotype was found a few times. For the CDR3, the DNA is TGTGCCAGCAGCCTTGTGACTAGCCTGTCCGCCGCCGGGACCGGGGAGCTGTTTTTT. Protein product: CASSLVTSLSAAGTGELFF. V gene TRBV6-1 combines with J gene TRBJ2-2; TRBD2 agrees at 7 bases. The CDR3 spans 19 residues. The ends lost 6 bases at V and 5 bases at J; junction bases unmatched: 21. Germline-derived CDR1 and CDR2 are MNHNS and SASEGT.

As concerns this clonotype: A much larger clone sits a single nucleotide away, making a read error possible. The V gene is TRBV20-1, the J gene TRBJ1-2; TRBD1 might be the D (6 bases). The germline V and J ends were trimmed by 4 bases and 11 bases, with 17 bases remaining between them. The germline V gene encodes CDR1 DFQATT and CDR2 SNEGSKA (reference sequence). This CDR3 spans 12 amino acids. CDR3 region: CSATGAGDRYTF. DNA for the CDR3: TGCAGTGCTACCGGGGCAGGGGACCGATACACCTTC.

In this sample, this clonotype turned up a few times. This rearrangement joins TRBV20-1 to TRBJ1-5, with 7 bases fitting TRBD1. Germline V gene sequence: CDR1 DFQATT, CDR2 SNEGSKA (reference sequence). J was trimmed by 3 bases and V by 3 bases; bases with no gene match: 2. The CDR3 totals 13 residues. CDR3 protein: CSARDRLNQPQHF. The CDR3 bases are TGCAGTGCTAGGGACAGGCTCAATCAGCCCCAGCATTTT.

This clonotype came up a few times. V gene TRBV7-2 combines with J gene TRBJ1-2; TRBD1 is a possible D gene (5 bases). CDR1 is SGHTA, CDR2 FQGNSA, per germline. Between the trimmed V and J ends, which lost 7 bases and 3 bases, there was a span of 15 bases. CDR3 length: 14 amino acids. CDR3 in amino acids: CASTQNGGDYGYTF. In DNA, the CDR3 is TGTGCCAGCACGCAAAATGGGGGGGACTATGGCTACACCTTC.

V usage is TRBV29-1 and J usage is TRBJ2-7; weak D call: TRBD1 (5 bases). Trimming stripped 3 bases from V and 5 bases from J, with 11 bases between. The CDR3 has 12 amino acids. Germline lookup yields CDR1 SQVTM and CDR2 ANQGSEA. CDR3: CSVDGQGNEQYF. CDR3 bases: TGCAGCGTTGATGGTCAGGGAAACGAGCAGTACTTC.

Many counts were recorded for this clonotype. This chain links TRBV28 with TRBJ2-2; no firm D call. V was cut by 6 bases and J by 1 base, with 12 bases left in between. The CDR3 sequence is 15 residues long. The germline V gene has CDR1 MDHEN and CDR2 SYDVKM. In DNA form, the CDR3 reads TGTGCCAGCAGCTTTTCCGGGTTGAACACCGGGGAGCTGTTTTTT. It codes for CASSFSGLNTGELFF.

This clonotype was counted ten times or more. CDR3 DNA: TGTGCCAGCAGCCAGGGCCGAGTTCAGAACCACGAGCAGTACTTC. Translating it yields CASSQGRVQNHEQYF. The chain joins TRBV3-1 to TRBJ2-7; D not certain. CDR1 and CDR2 (germline): LGHDT, YNNKEL (reference sequence). The CDR3 runs to 15 residues. Trimming cost V 3 bases and J 5 bases, with 17 bases left between them.

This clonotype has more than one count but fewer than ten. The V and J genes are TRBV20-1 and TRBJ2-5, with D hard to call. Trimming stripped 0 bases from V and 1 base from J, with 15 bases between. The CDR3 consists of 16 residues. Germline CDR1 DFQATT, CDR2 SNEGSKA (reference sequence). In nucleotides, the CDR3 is TGCAGTGCTAGAGATCAAGAGACACTCTTCCAAGAGACCCAGTACTTC. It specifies CSARDQETLFQETQYF.

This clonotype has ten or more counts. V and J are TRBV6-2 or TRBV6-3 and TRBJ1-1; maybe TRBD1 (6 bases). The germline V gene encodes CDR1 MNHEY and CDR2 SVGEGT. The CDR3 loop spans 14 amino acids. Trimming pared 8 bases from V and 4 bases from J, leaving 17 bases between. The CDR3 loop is CASQEGTGFTEAFF. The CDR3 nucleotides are TGTGCCAGCCAGGAGGGAACAGGGTTCACTGAAGCTTTCTTT.

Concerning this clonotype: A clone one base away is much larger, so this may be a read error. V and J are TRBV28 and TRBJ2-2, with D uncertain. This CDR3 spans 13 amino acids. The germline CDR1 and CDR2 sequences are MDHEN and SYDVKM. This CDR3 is CTSSLRNTGELFF. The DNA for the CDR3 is TGTACCAGCAGTTTAAGGAACACCGGGGAGCTGTTTTTT.

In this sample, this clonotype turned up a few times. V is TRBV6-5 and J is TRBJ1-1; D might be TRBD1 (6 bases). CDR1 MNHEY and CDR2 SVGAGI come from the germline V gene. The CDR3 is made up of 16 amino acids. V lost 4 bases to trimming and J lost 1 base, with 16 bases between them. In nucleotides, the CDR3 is TGTGCCAGCAGTTCCATACCACAGGGCCAGAACACTGAAGCTTTCTTT. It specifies CASSSIPQGQNTEAFF.

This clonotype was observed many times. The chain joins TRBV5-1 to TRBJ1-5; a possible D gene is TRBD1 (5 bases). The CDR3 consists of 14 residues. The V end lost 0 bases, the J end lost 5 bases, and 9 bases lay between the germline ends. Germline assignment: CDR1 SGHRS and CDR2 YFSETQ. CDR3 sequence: CASSLEGVDQPQHF. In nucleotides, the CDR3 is TGCGCCAGCAGCTTGGAAGGGGTTGATCAGCCCCAGCATTTT.

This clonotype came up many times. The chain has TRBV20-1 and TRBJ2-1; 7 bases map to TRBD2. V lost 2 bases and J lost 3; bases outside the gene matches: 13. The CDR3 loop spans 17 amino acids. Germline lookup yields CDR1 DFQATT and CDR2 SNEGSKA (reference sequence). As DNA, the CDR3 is TGCAGTGCTAGACCCTCCACCCGAGCTAGCGGCTACAATGAGCAGTTCTTC. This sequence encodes CSARPSTRASGYNEQFF.

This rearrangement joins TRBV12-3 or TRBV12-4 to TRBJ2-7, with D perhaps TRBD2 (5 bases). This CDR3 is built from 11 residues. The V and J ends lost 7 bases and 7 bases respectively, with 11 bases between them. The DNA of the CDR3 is TGTGCCAGCACCTCCGAGGGTGAGCAGTACTTC. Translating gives CASTSEGEQYF.